This TCR beta chain was found in a study of blood T cell repertoires in COVID-19. Per the germline V gene, CDR1 is SNHLY and CDR2 is FYNNEI. The CDR3 runs to 15 residues. V lost 6 bases, J lost 2 bases, and 11 bases lay in between. Sequencing was performed with immunoSEQ multiplex PCR; in TCRdb, only in-frame clones are kept and a portion is missing. This table holds around 67,000 clones, 60% to 75% found once. The source is a woman in her 70s with acute or convalescent COVID-19. The chain employs TRBV2 and TRBJ2-6, with TRBD1 as a possible D gene (6 bases). The source material was peripheral blood. The CDR3 DNA sequence: TGTGCCAGCAGCCGACAGGCGGCTGGGGCCAACGTCCTGACTTTC. Its protein is CASSRQAAGANVLTF.